The 12 T cell receptor beta chains presented below share a single source sample, sequenced in a study of T cells in localized non-small cell lung cancer (dated by TCRdb to the early 2020s). Libraries were built with the immunoSEQ multiplex PCR assay. TCRdb retrieved this table from immuneACCESS and kept in-frame rearrangements only. Not all clones are present; in checked studies, unresolved V genes account for under half, and no reason is known for the remainder. This sample lists about 33,000 clones; 92% were detected once. Of the sample, roughly 2.1% is held by the ten largest clones. The sample here was peripheral blood, taken before any cancer treatment. The receptors were gathered from a female donor aged 60 or older with stage I lung adenocarcinoma.

J is TRBJ2-3 and V is TRBV30, with unresolved D. CDR3 length equals 12 residues. Germline assignment: CDR1 GTSNPN and CDR2 SVGIG (reference sequence). V lost 4 bases and J lost 1, with 6 bases in between. The CDR3 spells CAWNHRTDTQYF. CDR3 nucleotides: TGTGCCTGGAATCACCGCACAGATACGCAGTATTTT.

The chain carries TRBV6-1 and TRBJ1-5, with 10 nucleotides matching TRBD1. This CDR3 region has 15 residues. The ends lost 6 bases at V and 5 bases at J; junction bases unmatched: 7. CDR1 is MNHNS, CDR2 SASEGT, per germline. The CDR3 region has the DNA TGTGCCAGCAGCGAGGGGACAGGGGCTGATCAGCCCCAGCATTTT. Translating it yields CASSEGTGADQPQHF.

This chain links TRBV19 with TRBJ1-1; TRBD1 matches at 8 bases. CDR1 LNHDA and CDR2 SQIVND come from the germline V gene (reference sequence). CDR3 length: 17 residues. J lost 3 bases, V lost 6 bases, and 15 bases had no gene match. In DNA form, the CDR3 reads TGTGCCAGTAGGCGCGGACAGGGAAGTCATTCGGACACTGAAGCTTTCTTT. It is translated as CASRRGQGSHSDTEAFF.

The chain combines TRBV2 with TRBJ1-6; unclear D gene. The CDR3 sequence is 13 residues long. V was clipped by 9 bases and J by 4 bases, with 10 bases between them. Germline CDR1 is SNHLY and CDR2 is FYNNEI. This CDR3 reads CASFGRYNSPLHF. The CDR3, as DNA: TGTGCCAGTTTCGGGAGATATAATTCACCCCTCCACTTT. Filled out from reference TRBV2 and TRBJ1-6, the complete variable domain reads EPEVTQTPSHQVTQMGQEVILRCVPISNHLYFYWYRQILGQKVEFLVSFYNNEISEKSEIFDDQFSVERPDGSNFTLKIRSTKLEDSAMYFCASFGRYNSPLHFGNGTRLTVT.

This rearrangement joins TRBV7-2 to TRBJ2-3; 12 nucleotides align to TRBD1. Trimming removed 5 bases from V and 6 bases from J; junction bases left unmatched: 6. The CDR3 runs to 15 residues. The germline V gene has CDR1 SGHTA and CDR2 FQGNSA. Here the CDR3 DNA reads TGTGCCAGCAGCCCCGGGACAGGGGGCCCCGATACGCAGTATTTT. Amino acid sequence: CASSPGTGGPDTQYF.

The CDR3 DNA reads TGTGCCAGCAGCAACCTGGGACTAGCGGGGAGGATGGAGACCCAGTACTTC. Translated, it gives CASSNLGLAGRMETQYF. The J gene is TRBJ2-5, the V gene TRBV14; 13 bases fit TRBD2. Germline CDR1 and CDR2: SGHDN and FVKESK. J gave up 5 bases and V 5 bases, and 11 bases lay outside the gene matches. CDR3 length: 17 amino acids.

The rearrangement joins TRBV5-4 to TRBJ2-5; 7 nucleotides match TRBD1. Trimming cost V 3 bases and J 4 bases; bases outside gene matches: 6. CDR3 size: 14 residues. Looked up from germline, CDR1 is SGHNT and CDR2 is YYREEE (reference sequence). The chain's CDR3 is CASSSTGVGETQYF. In DNA, the CDR3 is TGTGCCAGCAGCTCCACAGGGGTGGGAGAGACCCAGTACTTC. Looking up the rest from reference TRBV5-4 and TRBJ2-5 gives the full variable domain: ETGVTQSPTHLIKTRGQQVTLRCSSQSGHNTVSWYQQALGQGPQFIFQYYREEENGRGNFPPRFSGLQFPNYSSELNVNALELDDSALYLCASSSTGVGETQYFGPGTRLLVL.

This CDR3 reads CASSFGQGGGYTF. The CDR3 DNA reads as TGTGCCAGCAGCTTCGGGCAGGGGGGTGGCTACACCTTC. This sequence joins TRBV6-1 and TRBJ1-2; 7 bases are shared with TRBD1. Germline CDR1 MNHNS, CDR2 SASEGT. CDR3 length equals 13 residues. Trimming removed 6 bases from V and 7 bases from J; junction bases left unmatched: 8.

This clone was seen only once. The genes are TRBV19 and TRBJ2-5; D remains unclear. The germline V gene encodes CDR1 LNHDA and CDR2 SQIVND (reference sequence). V lost 7 bases, J lost 4 bases, and 16 bases lay in between. The CDR3 loop spans 14 amino acids. The CDR3 region is CASTPTGPAETQYF. CDR3 coding DNA: TGTGCCAGTACCCCGACTGGCCCTGCAGAGACCCAGTACTTC. The full variable domain, with the rest looked up from reference TRBV19 and TRBJ2-5, is DGGITQSPKYLFRKEGQNVTLSCEQNLNHDAMYWYRQDPGQGLRLIYYSQIVNDFQKGDIAEGYSVSREKKESFPLTVTSAQKNPTAFYLCASTPTGPAETQYFGPGTRLLVL.

The chain links TRBV5-1 to TRBJ2-1; TRBD1 is a possible D gene (6 bases). From germline, CDR1 is SGHRS and CDR2 YFSETQ. The CDR3 length is 16 residues. Deletions cut 4 bases from V and 4 bases from J, with 18 bases between. The DNA of the CDR3 is TGCGCCAGCAGCGCAGAACAGGGCCCGGCTTACAATGAGCAGTTCTTC. It translates to CASSAEQGPAYNEQFF.

CDR3 loop: CASSLDGQGGYTF. CDR3 coding DNA: TGTGCCAGCAGCTTAGATGGACAGGGTGGCTACACCTTC. The chain employs TRBV11-2 and TRBJ1-2; TRBD1 agrees at 8 bases. Germline V lookup: CDR1 SGHAT, CDR2 FQNNGV. The CDR3 spans 13 residues. After removal of 0 bases from V and 7 bases from J, the junction contained 1 base not matched to a gene.

The chain is built from TRBV7-9 and TRBJ1-2; possible D gene TRBD1, 6 bases. V was trimmed by 5 bases and J by 8 bases, leaving 21 bases between them. The CDR3 is 15 residues long. Per germline, CDR1 SEHNR and CDR2 FQNEAQ (reference sequence). CDR3 loop: CASSLEGGATMGYTF. CDR3 in DNA: TGTGCCAGCAGCCTAGAAGGGGGGGCGACGATGGGCTACACCTTC.